These T cell receptor beta chains were read from a single sample in a study of blood T cell repertoires in COVID-19. Some clones are missing from TCRdb's copy, which holds only in-frame ones; the method was immunoSEQ multiplex PCR. The table lists around 300,000 clones, about 90% of them singletons. The sequenced sample was PBMCs or T cells enriched from blood (not recorded which). The receptors were gathered from a woman younger than 35 with acute COVID-19. CDR3s include the opening cysteine and the closing phenylalanine or tryptophan. Fields, in order: J gene, CDR3 length, clone size, V gene, D gene, CDR3 DNA, CDR3 protein. A D gene is named only where the DNA matches it firmly. Size values are once, few and many counts, or a class for expanded clones, and some rows have none.

TRBJ2-7	16	-	TRBV7-8	-	TGTGCCAGCAGCTTCGAGGTGGCCTTATTGGGCTACGAGCAGTACTTC	CASSFEVALLGYEQYF
TRBJ1-5	17	once	TRBV19	TRBD1	TGTGCCAGTAGTAGTCGCCCAGGGACAGGGAATACTCAGCCCCAGCATTTT	CASSSRPGTGNTQPQHF
TRBJ2-3	15	-	TRBV5-1	-	TGCGCCAGCACCCCGCCCGGGTCCCTTACAGATACGCAGTATTTT	CASTPPGSLTDTQYF
TRBJ1-5	15	-	TRBV18	TRBD1	TGTGCCAGCTCACCCAGGACAGGGAACAATCAGCCCCAGCATTTT	CASSPRTGNNQPQHF
TRBJ2-1	13	-	TRBV29-1	TRBD2	TGCAGCGGTACTTTCGGGACTAGCGGTGAGCAGTTCTTC	CSGTFGTSGEQFF
TRBJ2-7	11	few	TRBV28	-	TGCTCTGGACAAAAAACCTACGAGCAGTACTTC	CSGQKTYEQYF
TRBJ2-5	14	few	TRBV5-1	-	TGCGCCAGCAGTAACCCCAGGGGACAAGAGACCCAGTACTTC	CASSNPRGQETQYF
TRBJ2-7	18	-	TRBV4-1	TRBD2	TGCGCCAGCAGCCAAGGACTAGCGGGAGTCTCGCTTAACTACGAGCAGTACTTC	CASSQGLAGVSLNYEQYF
TRBJ2-5	14	-	TRBV19	-	TGTGCCAGTAGTACCCTAACTAGCATCCAGACCCAGTACTTC	CASSTLTSIQTQYF
TRBJ2-7	15	once	TRBV7-8	-	TGTGCCAGCAGCCGATCGGAGCGGAGCTCCTACGAGCAGTACTTC	CASSRSERSSYEQYF
TRBJ2-1	17	few	TRBV11-3	TRBD2	TGTGCCAGCAGCTTAGATCCGGCGGGAGGGGGTTACAATGAGCAGTTCTTC	CASSLDPAGGGYNEQFF
TRBJ1-1	17	-	TRBV19	-	TGTGCCAGTAGTATAATATGGGGGCCGGGGAAGAACACTGAAGCTTTCTTT	CASSIIWGPGKNTEAFF
TRBJ1-2	16	-	TRBV29-1	-	TGCAGCGTTGCCCCCCTCTCCAGGGGCTATGACTATGGCTACACCTTC	CSVAPLSRGYDYGYTF
TRBJ1-1	15	-	TRBV4-1	TRBD1	TGCGCCAGCAGCCAGGAACAGGGGATGAACACTGAAGCTTTCTTT	CASSQEQGMNTEAFF
TRBJ2-3	17	-	TRBV4-1	-	TGCGCCAGCAGCCATGGGGGGATTGCGGGGCACGCAGATACGCAGTATTTT	CASSHGGIAGHADTQYF
TRBJ2-3	15	few	TRBV29-1	TRBD1	TGCAGCGTGAACGGACAGGGAACTAGCACAGATACGCAGTATTTT	CSVNGQGTSTDTQYF
TRBJ1-5	15	-	TRBV11-2	TRBD1	TGTGCCAGCAGCCTCACAACAGGGGGTAATCAGCCCCAGCATTTT	CASSLTTGGNQPQHF
TRBJ1-1	15	-	TRBV7-9	-	TGTGCCAGCAGCCCCATCGGGAAGCGAGACACTGAAGCTTTCTTT	CASSPIGKRDTEAFF
TRBJ2-1	16	-	TRBV11-1	-	TGTGCCAGCAGCTTAGTGGAGGGGAGCTCCTACAATGAGCAGTTCTTC	CASSLVEGSSYNEQFF
TRBJ2-7	14	many	TRBV28	TRBD1	TGTGCCAGCCGGGGACAGGGAAACCCCTACGAGCAGTACTTC	CASRGQGNPYEQYF
TRBJ1-4	14	-	TRBV9	TRBD1	TGTGCCAGCAGCGTAGGACAGGGGGCCGAAAAACTGTTTTTT	CASSVGQGAEKLFF
TRBJ2-7	16	-	TRBV4-3	-	TGCGCCAGCAGCCAAGATAGGAGAGGGCTTACCTACGAGCAGTACTTC	CASSQDRRGLTYEQYF
TRBJ2-7	16	-	TRBV9	TRBD2	TGTGCCAGCAGCGTAGGAGCTAGCGGGAGTATGTACGAGCAGTACTTC	CASSVGASGSMYEQYF
TRBJ2-2	12	once	TRBV30	-	TGTGCCTGGGGGCTAAACACCGGGGAGCTGTTTTTT	CAWGLNTGELFF
TRBJ1-2	17	once	TRBV4-1	TRBD1	TGCGCCTCTCGTCCAGTCGGGACAGGGGCCCGGGACTATGGCTACACCTTC	CASRPVGTGARDYGYTF
TRBJ2-1	13	-	TRBV6-4	TRBD2	TGTGCCAGCAGTGACTCGCGGGGGGATGAGCAGTTCTTC	CASSDSRGDEQFF
TRBJ2-2	11	-	TRBV29-1	-	TGCAGCGTTGCCGGGACCGGGGAGCTGTTTTTT	CSVAGTGELFF
TRBJ2-7	13	-	TRBV30	-	TGTGCCTGGAGTGTTGCGGCCACCTACGAGCAGTACTTC	CAWSVAATYEQYF
TRBJ2-3	17	few	TRBV24-1	-	TGTGCCACCAGTGACGCGGACCTCAGGGGTGTTGGAGATACGCAGTATTTT	CATSDADLRGVGDTQYF
TRBJ2-2	15	-	TRBV6-5	-	TGTGCCAGCAGTTACGGGCAGGGTTGGACCGGGGAGCTGTTTTTT	CASSYGQGWTGELFF
TRBJ2-5	17	-	TRBV5-5	TRBD2	TGTGCCAGCAGCTGGGGGAGCTTAGCGGGAGCGGGAGAGACCCAGTACTTC	CASSWGSLAGAGETQYF
TRBJ1-1	15	-	TRBV21-1	-	TGTGCCAGCAGCAAAGAAGGGGGCGGAAACACTGAAGCTTTCTTT	CASSKEGGGNTEAFF
TRBJ2-7	15	-	TRBV19	-	TGTGCCAGTAGTATTTACAGGGCCCCCTCCTACGAGCAGTACTTC	CASSIYRAPSYEQYF
TRBJ2-7	13	-	TRBV7-8	-	TGTGCCAGCAGCTTTCTGACAGCATACGAGCAGTACTTC	CASSFLTAYEQYF
TRBJ2-3	13	-	TRBV11-2	-	TGTGCCAGCAGCTTCGGGACTCCAGATACGCAGTATTTT	CASSFGTPDTQYF
TRBJ2-3	14	once	TRBV11-3	TRBD1	TGTGCCAGCAGCCCCCGACAGGGGGGAGGTGAGCAGTATTTT	CASSPRQGGGEQYF
TRBJ1-1	15	-	TRBV27	-	TGTGCCAGCAGTCGCCTCAGTGCTCTGAACACTGAAGCTTTCTTT	CASSRLSALNTEAFF
TRBJ1-5	14	-	TRBV5-6	-	TGTGCCAGCAGCTCTTCGGGGGGCGGTCAGCCCCAGCATTTT	CASSSSGGGQPQHF
TRBJ2-1	17	-	TRBV3-1/TRBV3-2	TRBD2	TGTGCCAGCAGCCTAGTTAGCGGGAGAAGATCCTACAATGAGCAGTTCTTC	CASSLVSGRRSYNEQFF
TRBJ2-7	15	-	TRBV13	-	TGTGCCAGCAGCTTAGGACAGGGAGTGTCCTACGAGCAGTACTTC	CASSLGQGVSYEQYF
TRBJ2-1	14	once	TRBV27	TRBD1	TGTGCCAGCAGTTTACGACAGGGGGCCGATGAGCAGTTCTTC	CASSLRQGADEQFF
TRBJ1-1	15	-	TRBV30	TRBD1	TGTGCCTGGAGGAAGCAACAGGGGGCGAACACTGAAGCTTTCTTT	CAWRKQQGANTEAFF
TRBJ2-3	15	-	TRBV18	TRBD1	TGTGCCAGCTCACCACCGGGACAGGACACAGATACGCAGTATTTT	CASSPPGQDTDTQYF
TRBJ1-2	13	few	TRBV3-1/TRBV3-2	TRBD1	TGTGCCAGCAGCCATGACAGGGGCTATGGCTACACCTTC	CASSHDRGYGYTF
TRBJ2-1	15	once	TRBV30	TRBD2	TGTGCCTGGAGTGTATTCACTAGCGGCGCGGATGAGCAGTTCTTC	CAWSVFTSGADEQFF
TRBJ2-3	11	-	TRBV6-5	TRBD1	TGTGCCAGCAGGGGACAGGGCGGGCAGTATTTT	CASRGQGGQYF
TRBJ2-1	15	-	TRBV27	TRBD1	TGTGCCACCAACGACCGGGACAGGGGGCGGGGTGAGCAGTTCTTC	CATNDRDRGRGEQFF
TRBJ2-1	10	-	TRBV2	-	TGTGCCAGCAGAGCAAATGAGCAGTTCTTC	CASRANEQFF
TRBJ2-1	16	-	TRBV4-1	TRBD2	TGCGCCAGCAGCCAAACGACTAGCGGGAAGAACAATGAGCAGTTCTTC	CASSQTTSGKNNEQFF
TRBJ2-2	16	-	TRBV28	TRBD1	TGTGCCAGCAGCCCCCCGGACAGGGTTCAAACCGGGGAGCTGTTTTTT	CASSPPDRVQTGELFF